One and the same sample provided the 21 T cell receptor beta chains below, sequenced in a study of blood T cell repertoires in COVID-19. TCRdb's copy holds only in-frame clones and misses some; the assay was immunoSEQ multiplex PCR. The sample includes approximately 200,000 clones, roughly 87% of them seen just once. The specimen sequenced was PBMCs or T cells enriched from blood (not recorded which). These receptors all stem from a woman in her twenties or thirties who had recovered from COVID-19.

The chain joins TRBV5-1 to TRBJ1-3; the D is unclear. V was shortened by 2 bases and J by 0 bases, with 9 bases between the two germline ends. The germline V gene encodes CDR1 SGHRS and CDR2 YFSETQ. This CDR3 has 15 residues. CDR3 residues: CASSFALSSGNTIYF. CDR3 nucleotide sequence: TGCGCCAGCAGCTTCGCCCTGAGCTCTGGAAACACCATATATTTT.

The chain couples TRBV7-6 to TRBJ2-1; 15 positions agree with TRBD2. With 3 bases clipped from V and 5 bases from J, the junction kept 2 bases outside the gene matches. This CDR3 has 16 amino acids. Germline V lookup: CDR1 SGHVS, CDR2 FNYEAQ. The CDR3 coding sequence is TGTGCCAGCAGCTTTTGGACTAGCGGGAGGGACAATGAGCAGTTCTTC. Protein product: CASSFWTSGRDNEQFF.

Comment on this clone: Sequence at one end of the junction differs from germline and may be a read error. The chain combines TRBV19 with TRBJ2-1; 11 bases are a match to TRBD2. CDR3 length: 14 amino acids. Germline CDR1 and CDR2: LNHDA and SQIVND (reference sequence). CDR3 in amino acids: CASTGLAGILHQVF. The CDR3 bases are TGTGCCAGTACTGGACTAGCGGGCATATTGCATCAGGTCTTC.

This chain links TRBV5-5 with TRBJ2-5, with 7 bases lining up with TRBD1. V trimming: 7 bases; J trimming: 0 bases; junction bases outside the gene matches: 6. The CDR3 has 14 amino acids. Germline CDR1 is SGHKS and CDR2 is YYEKEE (reference sequence). CDR3 sequence: CASHGQANQETQYF. CDR3 nucleotides: TGTGCCAGCCACGGACAGGCAAACCAAGAGACCCAGTACTTC.

This rearrangement joins TRBV6-5 to TRBJ2-7; 8 bases are shared with TRBD1. The CDR3 is 14 residues long. The germline CDR1 and CDR2 sequences are MNHEY and SVGAGI. With V trimmed by 6 bases and J by 7 bases, 11 bases remained unmatched. The CDR3 nucleotides read TGTGCCAGCAGATCAGGGGGCGCTGATAGGGAGCAGTACTTC. This codes for CASRSGGADREQYF.

The gene calls are TRBV29-1 and TRBJ1-2; 7 bases are a match to TRBD1. There are 13 residues in the CDR3. CDR1 and CDR2 (germline): SQVTM, ANQGSEA. The V segment lost 6 bases and the J segment 3 bases; nucleotides outside the gene matches: 7. The CDR3 region is CSVVDRPDYGYTF. Here the CDR3 DNA reads TGCAGCGTGGTGGACAGGCCGGACTATGGCTACACCTTC.

The chain joins TRBV2 to TRBJ1-1; 9 positions match TRBD1. The V segment lost 8 bases and the J segment 5 bases; nucleotides outside the gene matches: 3. Germline values: CDR1 SNHLY, CDR2 FYNNEI. CDR3 size: 12 residues. The CDR3, as DNA: TGTGCCAGCCGGGACAGGGAGACTGAAGCTTTCTTT. Its translation is CASRDRETEAFF.

V gene TRBV11-3 combines with J gene TRBJ2-7; D possibly corresponds to TRBD1 (6 bases). The ends were cut back, 3 bases at V and 6 bases at J, with 18 bases in the middle. Germline-derived CDR1 and CDR2 are SGHNT and YENEEA. The CDR3 runs 15 residues. The CDR3 DNA sequence: TGTGCCAGCAGCTTCCAGGGGCCCCATTATGGCGAGCAGTACTTC. This gives the protein CASSFQGPHYGEQYF.

The V call is TRBV4-1, the J call TRBJ1-5, with no clear D. In germline, CDR1 is MGHRA, CDR2 YSYEKL. The V end was cut by 0 bases, the J end by 3 bases, with 12 bases between. The length of the CDR3 is 16 residues. CDR3 amino acids: CASSQDPGFNNQPQHF. DNA of the CDR3: TGCGCCAGCAGCCAAGATCCGGGGTTCAACAATCAGCCCCAGCATTTT.

The chain employs TRBV7-2 and TRBJ2-5; TRBD2 might be the D (5 bases). The CDR3 is 14 amino acids. With 0 bases removed from V and 3 bases from J, the gap between germline ends came to 8 bases. Germline loops: CDR1 SGHTA, CDR2 FQGNSA. In DNA, the CDR3 is TGTGCCAGCAGCTTAGCGTCCGGGGAAGAGACCCAGTACTTC. It yields the protein CASSLASGEETQYF.

The rearrangement uses TRBV19 and TRBJ1-2; 9 nucleotides match TRBD1. The CDR3 consists of 17 residues. The V gene end was trimmed by 7 bases and the J gene end by 3 bases; junction bases not matched to a gene: 15. Germline-derived CDR1 and CDR2 are LNHDA and SQIVND (reference sequence). The CDR3 loop is CASTAFYRGQKDYGYTF. CDR3 DNA: TGTGCCAGTACCGCATTCTACAGGGGGCAAAAGGACTATGGCTACACCTTC.

This chain connects TRBV19 to TRBJ1-2; possible D gene TRBD1, 6 bases. Trimming removed 7 bases from V and 6 bases from J, with 9 bases in between. This CDR3 region has 11 residues. Per germline, CDR1 LNHDA and CDR2 SQIVND (reference sequence). CDR3 sequence: CASTRGDGYTF. The CDR3 region has the DNA TGTGCCAGTACCAGGGGTGATGGCTACACCTTC.

The rearrangement joins TRBV7-8 to TRBJ1-1; perhaps TRBD1 as D (5 bases). CDR1 and CDR2 from the germline V gene are SGHVS and FQNEAQ. The CDR3 has 12 amino acids. The ends were cut back, 7 bases at V and 3 bases at J, with 9 bases in the middle. CDR3: CASNTGHTEAFF. Here the CDR3 DNA reads TGTGCCAGCAACACAGGTCACACTGAAGCTTTCTTT. Filled out from reference TRBV7-8 and TRBJ1-1, the complete variable domain reads GAGVSQSPRYKVAKRGQDVALRCDPISGHVSLFWYQQALGQGPEFLTYFQNEAQLDKSGLPSDRFFAERPEGSVSTLKIQRTQQEDSAVYLCASNTGHTEAFFGQGTRLTVV.

The rearrangement uses TRBV12-3 or TRBV12-4 and TRBJ1-2, with a weak D call TRBD1 (6 bases). CDR3 length equals 12 residues. V lost 6 bases, J lost 7 bases, and 12 bases lay in between. CDR3 in amino acids: CASSPNRAGYTF. Written as DNA, the CDR3 is TGTGCCAGCAGCCCCAACAGGGCTGGCTACACCTTC.

V gene TRBV5-1 combines with J gene TRBJ2-3, with 9 bases fitting TRBD2. The length of the CDR3 is 14 residues. The junction had 3 bases not matched to a gene; V was cut back by 7 bases and J by 0 bases. Germline loops: CDR1 SGHRS, CDR2 YFSETQ. The CDR3 loop reads CASSSGGSTDTQYF. DNA of the CDR3: TGCGCCAGCTCAAGCGGGGGGAGCACAGATACGCAGTATTTT. The complete variable domain, with remaining parts taken from reference TRBV5-1 and TRBJ2-3, reads KAGVTQTPRYLIKTRGQQVTLSCSPISGHRSVSWYQQTPGQGLQFLFEYFSETQRNKGNFPGRFSGRQFSNSRSEMNVSTLELGDSALYLCASSSGGSTDTQYFGPGTRLTVL.

The CDR3 DNA reads TGTGCCAGTAGTTCCGCGGGGCAACAGCCCCAGCATTTT. Translation gives CASSSAGQQPQHF. The chain is built from TRBV19 and TRBJ1-5; weak D call: TRBD1 (5 bases). The CDR3 extends over 13 amino acids. Germline CDR1 and CDR2: LNHDA and SQIVND (reference sequence). V was pared by 5 bases and J by 7 bases, with 12 bases between.

The chain couples TRBV27 to TRBJ1-1; a possible D gene is TRBD1 (5 bases). There are 14 residues in the CDR3. In germline, CDR1 is MNHEY, CDR2 SMNVEV (reference sequence). V gave up 3 bases and J gave up 1 base, with 9 bases separating them. The CDR3 coding sequence is TGTGCCAGCAGTTTCGACAGCGCGAACACTGAAGCTTTCTTT. Amino acids: CASSFDSANTEAFF.

This sequence joins TRBV15 and TRBJ2-2, with D tentatively TRBD1 (6 bases). Trimming removed 3 bases from V and 2 bases from J, with 7 bases in between. The CDR3 consists of 14 residues. Germline V lookup: CDR1 LNHNV, CDR2 YYDKDF (reference sequence). CDR3 in DNA: TGTGCCACCAGCAGCGGGACAAACACCGGGGAGCTGTTTTTT. As protein: CATSSGTNTGELFF.

The chain uses TRBV3-1 (or the pseudogene TRBV3-2) and TRBJ2-1; 10 nucleotides agree with TRBD2. Looked up from germline, CDR1 is LGHDT and CDR2 is YNNKEL (reference sequence). There are 15 residues in the CDR3. Germline trimming cut 6 bases from V and 6 bases from J; bases unmatched to any gene: 8. The CDR3 nucleotides are TGTGCCAGCAGATCAAGGTCTAGCGGGGGCAATGAGCAGTTCTTC. Translation: CASRSRSSGGNEQFF.

CDR3: CASSQAELYKETQYF. The CDR3 coding sequence is TGCGCCAGCAGCCAAGCGGAACTATACAAAGAGACCCAGTACTTC. The V call is TRBV4-1, the J call TRBJ2-5; no reliable D call. The CDR3 totals 15 residues. The germline V gene encodes CDR1 MGHRA and CDR2 YSYEKL. The ends were cut back, 1 base at V and 3 bases at J, with 12 bases in the middle.

This chain uses TRBV19 with TRBJ2-7; 9 bases match TRBD2. V gave up 4 bases and J gave up 4 bases; unmatched junction bases: 8. This CDR3 region has 15 residues. Germline V gene lookup returns CDR1 LNHDA and CDR2 SQIVND (reference sequence). CDR3 nucleotides: TGTGCCAGTAGTAGGGGACTAGCTAGAGGGTACGAGCAGTACTTC. The encoded protein is CASSRGLARGYEQYF. The entire variable domain, with the rest obtained from reference TRBV19 and TRBJ2-7, is as follows: DGGITQSPKYLFRKEGQNVTLSCEQNLNHDAMYWYRQDPGQGLRLIYYSQIVNDFQKGDIAEGYSVSREKKESFPLTVTSAQKNPTAFYLCASSRGLARGYEQYFGPGTRLTVT.